This T cell receptor beta chain originates from a study of CD8 T cells in ankylosing spondylitis. The CDR3 has 14 amino acids. Looked up from germline, CDR1 is SGHDT and CDR2 is YYEEEE. The junction had 6 bases not matched to a gene; V was cut back by 4 bases and J by 4 bases. Preparation of TCR beta libraries was done by quantitative 5'-RACE with molecular barcodes. TCRdb fed the 5' RACE reads into MiXCR, producing one record per CDR3 protein. Here the sample spans approximately 220,000 distinct CDR3 sequences, about 18% being singletons. General study results and limits: Before this, some motif variants had been reported in reactive arthritis synovial fluid and blood. Significantly higher representation of disease-linked clones was reported for matched ankylosing spondylitis synovial fluid. Ankylosing spondylitis blood appeared to carry a characteristic TCR beta motif of seven to nine highly homologous variants.

On this clonotype itself: Antigen unknown.

V usage is TRBV5-6 and J usage is TRBJ1-1, with 8 bases fitting TRBD1. This receptor was identified in a male donor with ankylosing spondylitis. The sample was blood, either unsorted or a sorted T cell fraction (not recorded which). The CDR3 nucleotides are TGTGCCAGCAGCATCCAGACAGGGGTCACTGAAGCTTTCTTT. Protein: CASSIQTGVTEAFF.